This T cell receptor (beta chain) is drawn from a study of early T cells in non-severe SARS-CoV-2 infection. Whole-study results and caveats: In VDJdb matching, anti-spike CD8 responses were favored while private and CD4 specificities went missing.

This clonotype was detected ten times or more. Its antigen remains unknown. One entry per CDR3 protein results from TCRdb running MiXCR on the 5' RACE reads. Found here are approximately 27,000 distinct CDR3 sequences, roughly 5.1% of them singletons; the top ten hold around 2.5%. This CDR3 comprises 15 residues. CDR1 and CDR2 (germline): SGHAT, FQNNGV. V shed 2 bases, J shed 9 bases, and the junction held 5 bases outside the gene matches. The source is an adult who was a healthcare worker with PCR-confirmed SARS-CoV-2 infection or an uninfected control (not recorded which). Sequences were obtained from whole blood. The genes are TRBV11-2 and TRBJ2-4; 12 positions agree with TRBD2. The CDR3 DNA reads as TGTGCCAGCAGCTTACTAGCGGGGGGGCCCAGCATTCAGTACTTC. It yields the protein CASSLLAGGPSIQYF.